This T cell receptor (beta chain) was retrieved from a study of Graves' ophthalmopathy and Graves' hyperthyroidism. Study at large: The authors collected peripheral blood at initial diagnosis, before any treatment. Overall study findings and caveats: The model predicted ophthalmopathy progression with roughly 70% sensitivity and less than 80% specificity.

The authors amplified TCR beta CDR3 regions, and they did so from RNA transcripts for repertoire sequencing. Scientists carried out first-round RT-PCR using HTBI primers and then a second-round multiplex PCR. TCRdb passed the multiplex PCR reads through MiXCR, listing each CDR3 protein once. The sample yields some 170,000 distinct CDR3 sequences, just under 40% seen once. Trimming shortened V by 6 bases and J by 1 base, and 9 bases separated the two germline ends. The CDR3 covers 13 residues. A duration under 3 months, NOSPECS ≥4, CAS ≥3 and moderate-to-severe activity characterized the donors with ophthalmopathy. PBMCs were isolated by Ficoll-Paque density gradient centrifugation, using approximately 11 ml of fresh peripheral blood as the starting material. This clonotype showed up just once. Its target is not known.

What was sequenced was peripheral blood. The sequence was collected from a man aged 25 to 45 with Graves' ophthalmopathy. The chain has TRBV12-3 or TRBV12-4 and TRBJ1-2; D is unresolved. DNA of the CDR3: TGTGCCAGCAGGCAGACAAGTAACTATGGCTACACCTTC. It encodes CASRQTSNYGYTF.